This TCR beta chain comes out of a study of blood T cell repertoires in COVID-19. In the study overall: Whether acute or convalescent, the COVID-19 samples came from the United States, Italy and Spain.

CDR3 size: 16 residues. Germline values: CDR1 SGHTA, CDR2 FQGNSA. Trimming removed 1 base from V and 5 bases from J, with 17 bases in between. Study members were between about 18 and 95 years old and lived in some 22 US regions. Participant-reported clinical history was the basis for cohort assignment. This clone was found once. In the original workflow: For nucleated cells, counts were estimated from reference gene primer amplification. Sequencing used immunoSEQ multiplex PCR; TCRdb keeps in-frame clones, though not all of them. V, J and clone size are those of that table, while D and trimming were read from the DNA. The repertoire holds around 300,000 clones, with 80% to 90% as singletons.

The chain uses TRBV7-2 and TRBJ2-5; tentatively, D is TRBD2 (7 bases). The TCR comes from a woman in her twenties or thirties who had recovered from COVID-19. The sequencing input was PBMCs or T cells enriched from blood (not recorded which). CDR3 amino acids: CASSLGVGGPWETQYF. CDR3 nucleotides: TGTGCCAGCAGCTTAGGAGTGGGGGGGCCATGGGAGACCCAGTACTTC.